Listed below are T cell receptor beta chains from one sample, sequenced in a study of response to subunit inactivated influenza vaccine. TCRdb reprocessed the RT-PCR reads via MiXCR and lists one record per CDR3 protein. The sample lists some 800,000 distinct CDR3 sequences, 21% occurring once. The material was PBMCs from blood, obtained 4 to 6 days after vaccination. Receptors were obtained from a man in his forties or fifties who received an inactivated influenza vaccine. CDR3s leave out the opening cysteine and the closing phenylalanine or tryptophan. Each record gives: J gene, V gene, clone size, D gene, CDR3 protein. D genes are given only for firm matches. Part of the rows lack a size; the others show once, few, many or a class for expanded clones.

j_call: TRBJ2-1; v_call: TRBV10-1; clone_size: -; d_call: TRBD1; cdr3_aa: ASSESRGTEYNEQF
j_call: TRBJ2-3; v_call: TRBV7-8; clone_size: many; d_call: -; cdr3_aa: ASTSWGREDTQY
j_call: TRBJ2-1; v_call: TRBV20-1; clone_size: -; d_call: -; cdr3_aa: SADSGRGKANEQF
j_call: TRBJ2-7; v_call: TRBV7-9; clone_size: -; d_call: -; cdr3_aa: ASSDTGWHEQY
j_call: TRBJ2-3; v_call: TRBV10-3; clone_size: few; d_call: -; cdr3_aa: AIGRQSTDTQY
j_call: TRBJ1-2; v_call: TRBV6-2/TRBV6-3; clone_size: -; d_call: -; cdr3_aa: ASSYRTPLLDYGYT
j_call: TRBJ1-1; v_call: TRBV20-1; clone_size: -; d_call: -; cdr3_aa: SAREGTLNTEAF
j_call: TRBJ2-3; v_call: TRBV7-9; clone_size: -; d_call: -; cdr3_aa: ASSPAGGAGKQDTQY
j_call: TRBJ1-2; v_call: TRBV11-2; clone_size: few; d_call: -; cdr3_aa: ASSAPDGFNYGYT
j_call: TRBJ2-2; v_call: TRBV6-2/TRBV6-3; clone_size: few; d_call: -; cdr3_aa: ATDTQGPGELF
j_call: TRBJ1-1; v_call: TRBV5-1; clone_size: -; d_call: TRBD1; cdr3_aa: ASKSRGDTEAF
j_call: TRBJ2-7; v_call: TRBV7-6; clone_size: -; d_call: -; cdr3_aa: ASSLKLSAYEQY
j_call: TRBJ2-1; v_call: TRBV4-1; clone_size: -; d_call: TRBD2; cdr3_aa: ASSQGVGLAGRGGEQS
j_call: TRBJ2-7; v_call: TRBV29-1; clone_size: few; d_call: TRBD1; cdr3_aa: SVAGTGGIDEQY
j_call: TRBJ2-5; v_call: TRBV2; clone_size: -; d_call: TRBD1; cdr3_aa: ASSETGGGRPQETQY
j_call: TRBJ2-3; v_call: TRBV6-1; clone_size: few; d_call: TRBD2; cdr3_aa: ASSSLAGGPTDTQY
j_call: TRBJ2-4; v_call: TRBV6-1; clone_size: few; d_call: TRBD1; cdr3_aa: ATGTRGYGNIQY
j_call: TRBJ2-2; v_call: TRBV9; clone_size: -; d_call: TRBD1; cdr3_aa: ASSPGTGVGGELF
j_call: TRBJ2-7; v_call: TRBV20-1; clone_size: many; d_call: -; cdr3_aa: SATAPISYEQY
j_call: TRBJ2-1; v_call: TRBV5-1; clone_size: few; d_call: -; cdr3_aa: ASNLYGHRDTGVNEQF
j_call: TRBJ2-1; v_call: TRBV3-1; clone_size: -; d_call: -; cdr3_aa: ASSHAETHNEQF
j_call: TRBJ2-1; v_call: TRBV28; clone_size: many; d_call: TRBD2; cdr3_aa: ASVGGSSYNEQF
j_call: TRBJ2-7; v_call: TRBV15; clone_size: -; d_call: -; cdr3_aa: ATSRVSETYEQY
j_call: TRBJ1-6; v_call: TRBV20-1; clone_size: -; d_call: -; cdr3_aa: SANTDYNSPLH
j_call: TRBJ2-7; v_call: TRBV29-1; clone_size: -; d_call: TRBD1; cdr3_aa: SVGTADHYEQY
j_call: TRBJ2-7; v_call: TRBV25-1; clone_size: -; d_call: -; cdr3_aa: ASGLSLYEQY
j_call: TRBJ1-6; v_call: TRBV5-1; clone_size: -; d_call: -; cdr3_aa: ASSPSDTSEGSPLH